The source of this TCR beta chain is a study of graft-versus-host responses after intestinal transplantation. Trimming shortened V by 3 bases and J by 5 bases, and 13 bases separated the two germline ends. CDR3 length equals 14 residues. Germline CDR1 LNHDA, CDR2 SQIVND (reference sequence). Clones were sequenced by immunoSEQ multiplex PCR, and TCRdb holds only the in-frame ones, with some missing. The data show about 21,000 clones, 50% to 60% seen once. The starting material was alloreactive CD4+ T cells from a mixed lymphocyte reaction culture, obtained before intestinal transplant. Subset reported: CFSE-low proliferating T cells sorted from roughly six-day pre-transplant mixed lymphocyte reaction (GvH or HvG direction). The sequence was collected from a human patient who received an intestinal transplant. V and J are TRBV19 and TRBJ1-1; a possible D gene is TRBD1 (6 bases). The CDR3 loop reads CASSILRGRTEAFF. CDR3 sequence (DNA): TGTGCCAGTAGTATTCTAAGGGGGAGAACTGAAGCTTTCTTT.